This TCR beta chain was recovered during a study of blood T cells in healthy people across ages. Study-level results: Researchers said unsorted PBMCs prevented a conclusive naive versus antigen-experienced comparison.

This CDR3 has 11 amino acids. Trimming took 1 base from V and 8 from J, leaving 6 bases between them. Germline-derived CDR1 and CDR2 are DFQATT and SNEGSKA (reference sequence). Note on this clonotype: The antigen remains unidentified.

Primers used in a second PCR of roughly 6 to 12 cycles were a sample-barcoded 5' primer and a J-beta primer mix. A single record per CDR3 protein comes from TCRdb applying MiXCR to the 5' RACE reads. The table shows approximately 800,000 distinct CDR3 sequences, with about 59% occurring only once. This clonotype was sampled from a man aged 25-40 years in good health. The V call is TRBV20-1, the J call TRBJ2-1; unclear D gene. Sequencing used blood. In DNA, the CDR3 is TGCAGTGCTAGAGCCAGGCATGAGCAGTTCTTC. This translates into CSARARHEQFF.